This T cell receptor (beta chain) was documented in a study of blood T cells in healthy people across ages. The V gene's germline CDR1 is MGHRA and CDR2 YSYEKL. The CDR3 spans 18 residues. V shed 0 bases, J shed 3 bases, and the junction held 10 bases outside the gene matches. Then a second PCR, running about 6 to 12 cycles, was carried out with a sample-barcoded 5' primer and a J-beta primer mix. TCRdb redid the calling of the 5' RACE reads with MiXCR, one entry per CDR3 protein. The sample carries 700,000 or so distinct CDR3 sequences, 40% to 50% recorded once. This clonotype was recorded once. Its antigen remains unidentified. Study conclusions and caveats: Diversity of TCR beta per million T cells declined in a roughly linear way with age.

The TCR was taken from a man older than 75 in good health. What was sequenced was blood. The chain uses TRBV4-1 and TRBJ2-1, with 8 nucleotides matching TRBD2. The CDR3 DNA follows: TGCGCCAGCAGCCAAGATAGGAGCGGGGGTCCCCTCTACAATGAGCAGTTCTTC. Encoded protein: CASSQDRSGGPLYNEQFF.